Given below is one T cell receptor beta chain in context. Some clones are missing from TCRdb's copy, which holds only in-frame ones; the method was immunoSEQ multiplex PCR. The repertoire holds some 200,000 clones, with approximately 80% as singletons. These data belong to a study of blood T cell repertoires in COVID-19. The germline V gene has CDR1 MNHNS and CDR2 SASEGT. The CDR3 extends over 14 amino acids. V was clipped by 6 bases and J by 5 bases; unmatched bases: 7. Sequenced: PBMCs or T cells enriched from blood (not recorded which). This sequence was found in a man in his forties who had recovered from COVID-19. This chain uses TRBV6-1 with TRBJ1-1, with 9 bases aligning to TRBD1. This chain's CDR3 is CASRPDRGRTEAFF. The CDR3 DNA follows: TGTGCCAGCAGACCGGACAGGGGCAGGACTGAAGCTTTCTTT.